What follows are 30 T cell receptor beta chains derived from one specimen sequenced in a study of shared clonotypes between healthy human individuals. Assay: immunoSEQ multiplex PCR; the TCRdb copy retains only in-frame clones and omits some. The repertoire holds 2 million to 2.5 million clones, with 90% to 97% as singletons. Sample: naive CD4+ T cells sorted from blood. Stated subset: CD45RA+ positively selected. The receptors stem from a man younger than 30 in good health.

This chain links TRBV7-2 with TRBJ2-7; 7 bases line up with TRBD1. CDR3 length: 14 amino acids. Germline values: CDR1 SGHTA, CDR2 FQGNSA. Trimming at V came to 5 bases and at J to 2 bases, leaving 6 bases not matched to a gene. CDR3 protein: CASSPGQATYEQYF. CDR3 DNA sequence: TGTGCCAGCAGCCCCGGACAGGCAACCTACGAGCAGTACTTC.

This chain links TRBV5-6 with TRBJ2-1; either TRBD1 or TRBD2 may fit D (5 bases each). CDR1 is SGHDT and CDR2 is YYEEEE in the germline V gene. The CDR3 runs to 16 residues. V was shortened by 3 bases and J by 4 bases, with 17 bases between the two germline ends. CDR3 region: CASSSQQGRLYNEQFF. In DNA form, the CDR3 reads TGTGCCAGCAGCTCCCAGCAGGGACGGCTTTACAATGAGCAGTTCTTC.

This clone was detected only once. The V gene is TRBV6-6, the J gene TRBJ2-2; TRBD1 matches at 7 bases. Trimming cost V 8 bases and J 0 bases; bases outside gene matches: 6. The CDR3 has 15 residues. Germline-derived CDR1 and CDR2 are MNHNY and SVGAGI (reference sequence). The DNA for the CDR3 is TGTGCCAGCTCCGACGACAGGGCGAACACCGGGGAGCTGTTTTTT. This encodes CASSDDRANTGELFF.

On this clone itself: This sample also contains other DNA sequences that code for the same CDR3. The CDR3 region is CASSLGPGSYEQYF. The CDR3 nucleotides read TGTGCCAGCAGCTTAGGGCCCGGGTCCTACGAGCAGTACTTC. This chain connects TRBV7-2 to TRBJ2-7, with D unclear. This CDR3 has 14 amino acids. Germline values: CDR1 SGHTA, CDR2 FQGNSA. Trimming removed 1 base from V and 1 base from J, with 8 bases in between.

The chain carries TRBV19 and TRBJ1-2; D unresolved. V gave up 2 bases and J gave up 5 bases, with 12 bases separating them. The germline V gene has CDR1 LNHDA and CDR2 SQIVND (reference sequence). CDR3 size: 14 residues. As DNA, the CDR3 is TGTGCCAGTAGTATATCGACGGGAGAATATGGCTACACCTTC. This sequence encodes CASSISTGEYGYTF.

The V and J genes are TRBV6-5 and TRBJ2-3; 8 nucleotides align to TRBD1. With 3 bases clipped from V and 4 bases from J, the junction kept 3 bases outside the gene matches. The CDR3 loop spans 14 amino acids. CDR1 and CDR2 from the germline V gene are MNHEY and SVGAGI. CDR3 amino acids: CASSYGQGPDTQYF. The CDR3 DNA is TGTGCCAGCAGTTATGGACAGGGCCCAGATACGCAGTATTTT.

Turning to this clone: Other DNA sequences from this sample encode an identical CDR3 as well. The chain combines TRBV5-1 with TRBJ2-3; TRBD1 might be the D (5 bases). V gave up 0 bases and J gave up 3 bases, with 14 bases separating them. The CDR3 sequence is 16 residues long. Germline V lookup: CDR1 SGHRS, CDR2 YFSETQ. This CDR3 is CASSLEGSGSTDTQYF. DNA for the CDR3: TGCGCCAGCAGCTTGGAGGGGTCAGGGTCAACAGATACGCAGTATTTT.

Of note for this clone: The same CDR3 can be traced to other DNA sequences in this sample. The J gene is TRBJ2-2, the V gene TRBV2, with 9 bases identical to TRBD1. The V segment lost 4 bases and the J segment 4 bases; nucleotides outside the gene matches: 4. The germline V gene has CDR1 SNHLY and CDR2 FYNNEI. The CDR3 runs to 15 residues. The CDR3 sequence is CASSVDRGVTGELFF. The CDR3 DNA reads as TGTGCCAGCAGTGTTGACAGGGGGGTCACCGGGGAGCTGTTTTTT. Variable domain in full (rest from reference TRBV2 and TRBJ2-2): EPEVTQTPSHQVTQMGQEVILRCVPISNHLYFYWYRQILGQKVEFLVSFYNNEISEKSEIFDDQFSVERPDGSNFTLKIRSTKLEDSAMYFCASSVDRGVTGELFFGEGSRLTVL.

The J gene is TRBJ1-3, the V gene TRBV6-1; 7 nucleotides match TRBD1. The V segment lost 4 bases and the J segment 0 bases; nucleotides outside the gene matches: 9. There are 17 residues in the CDR3. From germline, CDR1 is MNHNS and CDR2 SASEGT. DNA for the CDR3: TGTGCCAGCAGTGGGCTGGGACAGATGAGCTCTGGAAACACCATATATTTT. This encodes CASSGLGQMSSGNTIYF.

The J gene is TRBJ2-5, the V gene TRBV5-4; 9 bases line up with TRBD2. The germline CDR1 and CDR2 sequences are SGHNT and YYREEE (reference sequence). The junction had 9 bases not matched to a gene; V was cut back by 4 bases and J by 2 bases. CDR3 length: 16 residues. The CDR3 nucleotides are TGTGCCAGCAGCCTAAGCGCTAGCGGGGATCAAGAGACCCAGTACTTC. It specifies CASSLSASGDQETQYF.

CDR3 in amino acids: CASSTSGSDYEQYF. CDR3 nucleotide sequence: TGTGCCAGCAGCACCAGCGGGAGCGACTACGAGCAGTACTTC. The V call is TRBV13, the J call TRBJ2-7, with 8 bases matching TRBD2. This CDR3 has 14 residues. After removal of 5 bases from V and 3 bases from J, the junction contained 6 bases not matched to a gene. The V gene's germline CDR1 is PRHDT and CDR2 FYEKMQ (reference sequence).

The chain employs TRBV5-1 and TRBJ1-6; D might be TRBD1 (5 bases). Looked up from germline, CDR1 is SGHRS and CDR2 is YFSETQ. With 4 bases removed from V and 6 bases from J, the gap between germline ends came to 26 bases. The CDR3 totals 19 residues. CDR3 bases: TGCGCCAGCAGCCAATCCCCCGGGACGCTGGGAGGAGGTAATTCACCCCTCCACTTT. Amino acids: CASSQSPGTLGGGNSPLHF.

With respect to this clone: No conserved phenylalanine or tryptophan is present at the end of the CDR3, so a read error is the likely explanation. CDR3 amino acids: CASSLVALVSSYEQYL. Written as DNA, the CDR3 is TGCGCCAGCAGCTTGGTGGCACTGGTTAGCTCCTACGAGCAGTACTTA. The genes are TRBV5-1 and TRBJ2-7; D unclear. Germline CDR1 is SGHRS and CDR2 is YFSETQ. CDR3 length: 16 amino acids. V lost 0 bases and J 0 bases, leaving 13 bases between the germline ends.

This chain joins TRBV6-6 and TRBJ2-1; 7 bases align to TRBD1. After removal of 0 bases from V and 2 bases from J, the junction contained 1 base not matched to a gene. The germline V gene encodes CDR1 MNHNY and CDR2 SVGAGI (reference sequence). This CDR3 is 15 amino acids long. The CDR3 DNA follows: TGTGCCAGCAGTTACTCCGGACAGGCCTACAATGAGCAGTTCTTC. Protein product: CASSYSGQAYNEQFF.

The chain recombines TRBV18 with TRBJ2-2, with 8 bases aligning to TRBD2. V gave up 3 bases and J gave up 4 bases; unmatched junction bases: 7. The CDR3 sequence is 16 residues long. Germline V gene sequence: CDR1 KGHSH, CDR2 LQKENI. The CDR3 DNA is TGTGCCAGCTCACCCACGGGGGGGTCCCCCACCGGGGAGCTGTTTTTT. Residues: CASSPTGGSPTGELFF.

The V and J genes are TRBV5-8 and TRBJ2-2; D is unclear. Trimming cost V 3 bases and J 5 bases, with 14 bases left between them. Germline V gene sequence: CDR1 SGHTS, CDR2 YDEGEE. CDR3 length equals 15 residues. Here the CDR3 DNA reads TGTGCCAGCAGCTCGCTGACAAAAGAGACCGGGGAGCTGTTTTTT. Residues: CASSSLTKETGELFF.

This sequence joins TRBV4-3 and TRBJ2-3; D is undetermined. This CDR3 spans 15 amino acids. Trimming removed 2 bases from V and 1 base from J, with 10 bases in between. The V gene's germline CDR1 is LGHNA and CDR2 YSLEER. CDR3 loop: CASSQLWFGTDTQYF. The DNA of the CDR3 is TGCGCCAGCAGCCAATTATGGTTCGGCACAGATACGCAGTATTTT.

This chain links TRBV5-4 with TRBJ2-3, with TRBD1 matching over 8 bases. With V trimmed by 5 bases and J by 1 base, 6 bases remained unmatched. Germline CDR1 reads SGHNT; CDR2 reads YYREEE (reference sequence). This CDR3 region has 15 residues. This CDR3 reads CASRTGQARTDTQYF. CDR3 coding DNA: TGTGCCAGCAGAACGGGACAGGCCCGCACAGATACGCAGTATTTT.

The genes are TRBV5-1 and TRBJ2-7, with 10 nucleotides matching TRBD2. Per the germline V gene, CDR1 is SGHRS and CDR2 is YFSETQ. The V gene end was trimmed by 0 bases and the J gene end by 6 bases; junction bases not matched to a gene: 3. This CDR3 region has 14 residues. The CDR3 sequence: CASSLGVAGGEQYF. For the CDR3, the DNA is TGCGCCAGCAGCTTGGGGGTAGCGGGAGGCGAGCAGTACTTC.

The V call is TRBV29-1, the J call TRBJ1-2, with TRBD1 identical over 7 bases. The CDR3 is made up of 12 amino acids. Losses at the gene ends were 7 bases for V and 8 bases for J; bases not matched to a gene: 10. Germline-derived CDR1 and CDR2 are SQVTM and ANQGSEA. This CDR3 is CSAGTDGKGYTF. CDR3 in DNA: TGCAGCGCCGGGACAGATGGGAAGGGCTACACCTTC.

V usage is TRBV11-3 and J usage is TRBJ2-2; D not certain. With 5 bases removed from V and 4 bases from J, the gap between germline ends came to 5 bases. This CDR3 is built from 12 residues. Germline V gene sequence: CDR1 SGHNT, CDR2 YENEEA. The CDR3 sequence: CASSGFTGELFF. CDR3 DNA sequence: TGTGCCAGCAGCGGATTCACCGGGGAGCTGTTTTTT. Based on the CDR3 plus reference TRBV11-3 and TRBJ2-2, the full variable domain is EAGVVQSPRYKIIEKKQPVAFWCNPISGHNTLYWYLQNLGQGPELLIRYENEEAVDDSQLPKDRFSAERLKGVDSTLKIQPAELGDSAVYLCASSGFTGELFFGEGSRLTVL.

The J gene is TRBJ2-2, the V gene TRBV27, with D possibly being TRBD1 (5 bases). The CDR3 has 16 amino acids. Germline CDR1 reads MNHEY; CDR2 reads SMNVEV (reference sequence). V lost 0 bases, J lost 4 bases, and 12 bases lay in between. The CDR3 nucleotides are TGTGCCAGCAGTTTATCGTCTCCAGGGCCCACCGGGGAGCTGTTTTTT. It encodes CASSLSSPGPTGELFF.

The chain recombines TRBV2 with TRBJ1-5; 7 nucleotides line up with TRBD1. After removal of 6 bases from V and 3 bases from J, the junction contained 5 bases not matched to a gene. Germline V gene lookup returns CDR1 SNHLY and CDR2 FYNNEI. The CDR3 has 14 amino acids. CDR3 amino acids: CASRPGTVNQPQHF. CDR3 coding DNA: TGTGCCAGCAGGCCTGGGACAGTCAATCAGCCCCAGCATTTT.

The chain is built from TRBV4-1 and TRBJ1-4; D remains ambiguous. CDR3 length: 13 residues. The V end was cut by 6 bases, the J end by 0 bases, with 5 bases between. Germline CDR1 MGHRA, CDR2 YSYEKL. The CDR3 spells CASRGATNEKLFF. CDR3 bases: TGCGCCAGCAGGGGTGCAACTAATGAAAAACTGTTTTTT.

The V and J genes are TRBV13 and TRBJ2-2, with unresolved D. The CDR3 spans 12 residues. Trimming took off 8 bases at V and 1 base at J, with 5 bases between the two ends. Germline V gene lookup returns CDR1 PRHDT and CDR2 FYEKMQ (reference sequence). CDR3 nucleotide sequence: TGTGCCAGCTCGCGGAACACCGGGGAGCTGTTTTTT. Its protein product is CASSRNTGELFF.

Notes on this clone: Other DNA sequences in the same sample also yield this CDR3. The chain has TRBV5-1 and TRBJ2-7; tentatively, D is TRBD1 or TRBD2 (5 bases each). Germline values: CDR1 SGHRS, CDR2 YFSETQ. The CDR3 has 13 amino acids. V was clipped by 2 bases and J by 4 bases, with 10 bases between them. CDR3 nucleotide sequence: TGCGCCAGCAGCTTAACGGGGCTGTACGAGCAGTACTTC. It translates to CASSLTGLYEQYF.

This rearrangement joins TRBV7-2 to TRBJ1-2; unclear D gene. Trimming took off 5 bases at V and 0 bases at J, with 10 bases between the two ends. The CDR3 is 14 amino acids. Germline values: CDR1 SGHTA, CDR2 FQGNSA. The CDR3 DNA reads TGTGCCAGCAGCCCGGGTCCCGCTAACTATGGCTACACCTTC. It codes for CASSPGPANYGYTF. The full variable domain, completed using reference TRBV7-2 and TRBJ1-2, is GAGVSQSPSNKVTEKGKDVELRCDPISGHTALYWYRQSLGQGLEFLIYFQGNSAPDKSGLPSDRFSAERTGGSVSTLTIQRTQQEDSAVYLCASSPGPANYGYTFGSGTRLTVV.

The rearrangement links TRBV5-8 to TRBJ2-7, with 8 bases identical to TRBD1. In germline, CDR1 is SGHTS, CDR2 YDEGEE. This CDR3 is built from 16 residues. V shed 4 bases, J shed 1 base, and the junction held 10 bases outside the gene matches. The CDR3 DNA reads TGTGCCAGCAGCGGGCGAACCGGGACAGGTTCCTACGAGCAGTACTTC. Translating it yields CASSGRTGTGSYEQYF.

The CDR3 region is CASSEALRGPQYF. CDR3 nucleotides: TGTGCCAGCAGTGAAGCGCTTCGGGGCCCTCAGTACTTC. The chain links TRBV6-1 to TRBJ2-4; D may be TRBD1 or TRBD2 (5 bases each). V was clipped by 0 bases and J by 12 bases, with 12 bases between them. The CDR3 is 13 amino acids. Germline assignment: CDR1 MNHNS and CDR2 SASEGT.

The J gene is TRBJ1-1, the V gene TRBV9; D is possibly TRBD1 (5 bases). Trimming cost V 2 bases and J 6 bases, with 14 bases left between them. The CDR3 has 14 amino acids. Germline lookup yields CDR1 SGDLS and CDR2 YYNGEE. CDR3 sequence (DNA): TGTGCCAGCAGCGTCGGGGGAGAAGGCTCTGAAGCTTTCTTT. Its protein product is CASSVGGEGSEAFF.